The source of this T cell receptor beta chain is a study of T-cell memory formation after mild COVID-19. Findings and caveats of the study: Balance between CD4 and CD8 was seen in clones contracting day 15 to 85, and a CD4+ lean was seen in later expanders.

Of note for this clonotype: The antigen is not known.

Germline V lookup: CDR1 LNHNV, CDR2 YYDKDF (reference sequence). This CDR3 has 16 amino acids. With 5 bases clipped from V and 5 bases from J, the junction kept 13 bases outside the gene matches. TCR alpha and TCR beta cDNA libraries carrying sample barcodes and UMIs were produced by 5'RACE using constant-segment primers. MiXCR, applied by TCRdb to the 5' RACE reads, yields one record per CDR3 protein. Here the sample spans about 340,000 distinct CDR3 sequences, roughly 20% being singletons. The V gene is TRBV15, the J gene TRBJ2-3; the match to TRBD1 covers 7 bases. What was sequenced was PBMCs or a T cell subset sorted from them (not recorded which). The clonotype was recovered from an adult woman who had mild COVID-19 (a few samples of this study predate the infection). Cell type and time point are not known. For the CDR3, the DNA is TGTGCCACCAGCTCTAATGATGGACAGGAGCAAGATACGCAGTATTTT. This sequence encodes CATSSNDGQEQDTQYF.